This record concerns one T cell receptor (beta chain) sequence. Its antigen is not yet known. No base qualities exist here, and no much larger clone lies one base off it. The immunoSEQ Assay, a bias-controlled multiplex PCR, was used to amplify TCRbeta CDR3 regions from genomic DNA. The paper's data handling went like this. Nucleated cell counts per sample were estimated from amplification of reference gene primers within the assay. To quantify the absolute abundance of each unique TCRbeta CDR3 rearrangement, sequence reads were collapsed and filtered. For each sample, productive Simpson clonality was calculated as the square root of Simpson's diversity index over productive rearrangements. TCRdb mirrors the immuneACCESS table, restricted to in-frame sequences. Some clones are absent from its copies; in checked studies, under half trace to an unresolved V gene, and the reason for the others is unknown. V and J calls and clone size are copied from that table; D and trimming were computed from the DNA. The sample data list tens of thousands of clones, and roughly nine tenths of these were observed just once. The leading ten clones occupy over 40% of the sample.

These data originate in a study of blood T cell repertoires in COVID-19 (dated by TCRdb to the early 2020s). About the full investigation: Samples covering the acute and convalescent phases of COVID-19 were provided by collaborators in the United States, Italy and Spain. The material from the prospective study consisted of cDNA or gDNA derived from T cells, B-cell-depleted T cells, or PBMCs. Subjects who had been exposed to COVID-19, were actively infected with it, or had recovered from it provided the deeply sampled blood TCRbeta repertoires that made up the dataset. Samples came from the ongoing ImmuneRACE study (first 160 participants) plus 1,254 subjects from 6 global collaborators. HLA class I and class II types, where available, came from metadata supplied by the sample provider rather than from assay-based typing. The repertoires were released in a freely available public database meant as a resource for research on the immune response to SARS-CoV-2. Sample metadata almost always included a de-identified subject ID, COVID-19 status, age in years and sex.

As encoded in the germline V gene, CDR1 is SNHLY while CDR2 is FYNNEI. Compared with germline, V lacks 6 bases and J lacks 4 bases; bases without a gene match: 7. From the cysteine up to the phenylalanine, the CDR3 has a length of 14 residues. Of the read, only the CDR3 DNA is kept; its 42 bases are in frame from base 1. Whole blood was collected in K2EDTA tubes by collaborating institutions according to the institutions' own protocols. For TCRbeta analysis, collaborators shipped samples as frozen whole blood, isolated PBMCs, or DNA extracted from either of those sample types. What the work shows at the level of the full study, not this receptor alone: Clinical and demographic metadata were provided uncurated, with the amount varying by source and participant.

This chain joins TRBV2 to TRBJ1-2; TRBD1 matches 8 bases in the middle. The sequencing input was peripheral blood. This TCR was sampled from a human donor with acute or convalescent COVID-19. The donor label of this sample is uncertain. The CDR3 has the sequence CASSPGQGSYGYTF. The DNA sequence is TGTGCCAGCAGCCCCGGACAGGGAAGCTATGGCTACACCTTC. The variable domain in full, with residues beyond the CDR3 obtained from the reference TRBV2 and TRBJ1-2 genes, is EPEVTQTPSHQVTQMGQEVILRCVPISNHLYFYWYRQILGQKVEFLVSFYNNEISEKSEIFDDQFSVERPDGSNFTLKIRSTKLEDSAMYFCASSPGQGSYGYTFGSGTRLTVV.